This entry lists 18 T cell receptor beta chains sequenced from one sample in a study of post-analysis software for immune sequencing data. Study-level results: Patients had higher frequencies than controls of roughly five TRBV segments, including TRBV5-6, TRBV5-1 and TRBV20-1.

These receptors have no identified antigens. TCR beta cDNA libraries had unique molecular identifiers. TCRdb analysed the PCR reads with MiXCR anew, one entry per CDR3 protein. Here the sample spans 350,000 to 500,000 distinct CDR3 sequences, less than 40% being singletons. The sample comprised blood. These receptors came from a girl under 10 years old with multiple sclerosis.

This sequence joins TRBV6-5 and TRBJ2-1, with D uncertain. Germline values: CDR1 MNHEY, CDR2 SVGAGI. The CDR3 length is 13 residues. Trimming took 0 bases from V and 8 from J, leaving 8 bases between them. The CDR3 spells CASSYSQAYEQFF. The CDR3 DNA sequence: TGTGCCAGCAGTTACTCCCAGGCCTATGAGCAGTTCTTC.

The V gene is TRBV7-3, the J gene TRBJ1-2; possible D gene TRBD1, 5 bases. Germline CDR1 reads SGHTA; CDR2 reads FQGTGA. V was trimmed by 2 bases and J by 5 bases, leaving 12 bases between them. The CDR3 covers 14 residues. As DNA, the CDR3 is TGTGCCAGCAGCTTAGAGGCAGGGACTTATGGCTACACCTTC. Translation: CASSLEAGTYGYTF.

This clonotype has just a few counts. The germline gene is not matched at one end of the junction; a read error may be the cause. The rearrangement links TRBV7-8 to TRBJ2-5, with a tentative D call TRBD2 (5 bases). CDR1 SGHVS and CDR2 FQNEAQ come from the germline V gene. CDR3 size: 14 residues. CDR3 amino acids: CASSRTDREYEQYF. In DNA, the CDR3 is TGTGCCAGCAGCCGCACTGATAGGGAGTACGAGCAGTACTTT.

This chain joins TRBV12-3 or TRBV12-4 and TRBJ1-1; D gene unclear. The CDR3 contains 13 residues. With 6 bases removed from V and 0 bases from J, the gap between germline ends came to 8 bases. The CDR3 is CASRAQMNTEAFF. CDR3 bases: TGTGCCAGCAGGGCGCAGATGAACACTGAAGCTTTCTTT.

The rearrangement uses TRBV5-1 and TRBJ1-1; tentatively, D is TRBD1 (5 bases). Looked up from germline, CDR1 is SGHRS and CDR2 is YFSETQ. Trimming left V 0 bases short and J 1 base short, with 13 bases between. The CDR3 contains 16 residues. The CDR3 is CASSLVAGTANTEAFF. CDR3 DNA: TGCGCCAGCAGCTTGGTGGCGGGGACTGCGAACACTGAAGCTTTCTTT. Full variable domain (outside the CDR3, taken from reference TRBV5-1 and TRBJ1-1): KAGVTQTPRYLIKTRGQQVTLSCSPISGHRSVSWYQQTPGQGLQFLFEYFSETQRNKGNFPGRFSGRQFSNSRSEMNVSTLELGDSALYLCASSLVAGTANTEAFFGQGTRLTVV.

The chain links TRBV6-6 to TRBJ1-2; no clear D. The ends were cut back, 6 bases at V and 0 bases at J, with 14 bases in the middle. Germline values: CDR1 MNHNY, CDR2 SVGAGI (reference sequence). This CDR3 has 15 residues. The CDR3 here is CASRGRGLANYGYTF. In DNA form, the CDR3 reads TGTGCCAGCAGGGGGAGAGGGCTCGCTAACTATGGCTACACCTTC.

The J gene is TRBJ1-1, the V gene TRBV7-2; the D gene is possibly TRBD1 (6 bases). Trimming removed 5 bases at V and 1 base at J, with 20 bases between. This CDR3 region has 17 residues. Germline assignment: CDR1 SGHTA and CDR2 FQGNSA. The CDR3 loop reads CASSVQRTAPGNTEAFF. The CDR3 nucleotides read TGTGCCAGCAGCGTACAAAGGACAGCTCCCGGGAACACTGAAGCTTTCTTT. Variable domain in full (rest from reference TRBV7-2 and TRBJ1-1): GAGVSQSPSNKVTEKGKDVELRCDPISGHTALYWYRQSLGQGLEFLIYFQGNSAPDKSGLPSDRFSAERTGGSVSTLTIQRTQQEDSAVYLCASSVQRTAPGNTEAFFGQGTRLTVV.

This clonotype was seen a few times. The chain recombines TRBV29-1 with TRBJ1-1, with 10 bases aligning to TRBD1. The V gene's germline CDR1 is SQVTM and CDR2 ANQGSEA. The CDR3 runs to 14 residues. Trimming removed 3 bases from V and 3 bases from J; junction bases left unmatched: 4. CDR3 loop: CSVERQGAYTEAFF. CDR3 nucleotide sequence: TGCAGCGTTGAGAGACAGGGGGCTTACACTGAAGCTTTCTTT.

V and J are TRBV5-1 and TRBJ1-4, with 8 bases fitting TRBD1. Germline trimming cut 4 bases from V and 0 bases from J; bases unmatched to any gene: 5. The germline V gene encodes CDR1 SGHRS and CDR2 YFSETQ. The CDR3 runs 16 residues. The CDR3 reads CASSGDRQSTNEKLFF. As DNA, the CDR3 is TGCGCCAGCAGCGGGGACAGGCAATCAACTAATGAAAAACTGTTTTTT.

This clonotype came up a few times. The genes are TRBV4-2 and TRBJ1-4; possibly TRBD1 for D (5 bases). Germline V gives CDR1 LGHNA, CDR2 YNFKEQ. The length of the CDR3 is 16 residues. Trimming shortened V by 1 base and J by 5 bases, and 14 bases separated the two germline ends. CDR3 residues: CASSQGIWDGNEKLFF. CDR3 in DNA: TGTGCCAGCAGCCAAGGAATTTGGGACGGGAATGAAAAACTGTTTTTT.

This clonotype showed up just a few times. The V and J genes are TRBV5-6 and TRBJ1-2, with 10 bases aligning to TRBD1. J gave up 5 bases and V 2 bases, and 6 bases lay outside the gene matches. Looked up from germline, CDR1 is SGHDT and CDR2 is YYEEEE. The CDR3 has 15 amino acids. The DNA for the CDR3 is TGTGCCAGCAGCTTATCGGGACAGGGGTTGTATGGCTACACCTTC. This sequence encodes CASSLSGQGLYGYTF.

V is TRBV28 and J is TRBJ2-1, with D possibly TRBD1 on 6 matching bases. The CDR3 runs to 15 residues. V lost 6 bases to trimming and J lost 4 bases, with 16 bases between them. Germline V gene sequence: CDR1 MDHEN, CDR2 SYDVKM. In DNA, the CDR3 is TGTGCCAGCAGCCGTAAGGGACACGGTTACAATGAGCAGTTCTTC. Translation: CASSRKGHGYNEQFF.

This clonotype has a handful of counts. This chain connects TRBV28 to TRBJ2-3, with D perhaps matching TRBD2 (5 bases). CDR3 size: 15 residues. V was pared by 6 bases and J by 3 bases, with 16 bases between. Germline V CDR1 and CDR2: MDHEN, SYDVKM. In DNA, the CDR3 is TGTGCCAGCAGAACCTTTAGCGAGGCAACAGATACGCAGTATTTT. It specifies CASRTFSEATDTQYF.

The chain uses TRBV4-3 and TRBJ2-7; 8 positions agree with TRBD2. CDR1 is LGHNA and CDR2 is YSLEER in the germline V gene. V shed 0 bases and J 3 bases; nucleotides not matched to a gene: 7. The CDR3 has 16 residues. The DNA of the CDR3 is TGCGCCAGCAGCCAAGATCCGGGAAGCGGGAGCTACGAGCAGTACTTC. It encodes CASSQDPGSGSYEQYF.

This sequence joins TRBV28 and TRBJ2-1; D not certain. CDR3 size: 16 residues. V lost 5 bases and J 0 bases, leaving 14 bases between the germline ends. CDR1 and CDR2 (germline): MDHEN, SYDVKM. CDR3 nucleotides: TGTGCCAGCAGTACCCCCTGGCGGAGCTCCTACAATGAGCAGTTCTTC. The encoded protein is CASSTPWRSSYNEQFF. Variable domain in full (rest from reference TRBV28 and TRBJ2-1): DVKVTQSSRYLVKRTGEKVFLECVQDMDHENMFWYRQDPGLGLRLIYFSYDVKMKEKGDIPEGYSVSREKKERFSLILESASTNQTSMYLCASSTPWRSSYNEQFFGPGTRLTVL.

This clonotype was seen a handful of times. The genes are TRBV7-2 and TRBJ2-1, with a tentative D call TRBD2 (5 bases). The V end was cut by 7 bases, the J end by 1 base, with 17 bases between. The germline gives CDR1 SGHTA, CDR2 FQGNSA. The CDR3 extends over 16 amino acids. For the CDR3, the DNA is TGTGCCAGCACCACGAGCGGCGGGCATTCCTACAATGAGCAGTTCTTC. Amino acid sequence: CASTTSGGHSYNEQFF.

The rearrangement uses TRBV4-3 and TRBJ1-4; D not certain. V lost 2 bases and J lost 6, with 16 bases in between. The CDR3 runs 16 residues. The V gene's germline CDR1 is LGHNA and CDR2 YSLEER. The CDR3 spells CASSQNHNPEDEKLFF. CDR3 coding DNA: TGCGCCAGCAGCCAAAATCACAACCCCGAGGATGAAAAACTGTTTTTT.

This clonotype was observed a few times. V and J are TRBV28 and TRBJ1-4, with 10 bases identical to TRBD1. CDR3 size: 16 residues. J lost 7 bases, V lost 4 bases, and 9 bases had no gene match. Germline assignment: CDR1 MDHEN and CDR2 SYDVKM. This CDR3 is CASSSAVGTGVEKLFF. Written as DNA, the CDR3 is TGTGCCAGCAGTTCGGCGGTTGGGACAGGGGTTGAAAAACTGTTTTTT.